Listed below are T cell receptor beta chains from one sample, sequenced in a study of CD8 T cells in Susac syndrome. TCRdb itself ran the immunoSEQ multiplex PCR reads through MiXCR, one entry per CDR3 protein. The data contain some 200,000 distinct CDR3 sequences, about 94% of them seen just once; the ten biggest clones take up about 0.15%. Sequenced input: CD8+ T cells from PBMCs. These receptors all come from a human donor with multiple sclerosis. Both conserved end residues are part of each CDR3.

>TRBV30|TRBJ2-3
CAWSVWTGEDTQYF
>TRBV5-6|TRBJ2-1
CASSLGGPGDEQFF
>TRBV7-9|TRBJ1-1
CASSLAPTEAFF
>TRBV5-6|TRBJ1-1
CASSLVSQLLTEAFF
>TRBV20-1|TRBJ2-3
CSAREDPWGTDTQYF
>TRBV12-3/TRBV12-4|TRBJ2-1
CASTGGAGDYNEQFF
>TRBV5-6|TRBJ2-7
CASSLAGGSGRPYEQYF
>TRBV19|TRBJ2-7
CASSMSRVPTYEQYF
>TRBV19|TRBJ2-5
CASSNEHIPWGETQYF
>TRBV3-1|TRBJ1-4
CASSDTGSATNEKLFF
>TRBV19|TRBJ2-6
CASSIGLLKPFSGANVLTF
>TRBV15|TRBJ2-5
CATSRDYGRSEETQYF
>TRBV7-9|TRBJ1-5
CASSGLGGNQPQHF
>TRBV29-1|TRBJ1-2
CSVGGQGGSYGYTF
>TRBV19|TRBJ2-5
CASSIWPGQGQETQYF
>TRBV6-1|TRBJ2-7
CASILTGTYEQYF
>TRBV10-3|TRBJ2-7
CAISESKGNEQYF
>TRBV7-6|TRBJ2-5
CASSLGVLDLQETQYF
>TRBV7-9|TRBJ2-1
CASSLGGPLNEQFF
>TRBV2|TRBJ2-1
CASSGFTSSSYNEQFF
>TRBV14|TRBJ2-1
CASSPVAAKWRAEFF
>TRBV13|TRBJ2-5
CASSSDDTGYETQYF
>TRBV9|TRBJ2-3
CASSVAGAGGPSTDTQYF
>TRBV10-3|TRBJ1-5
CAISEGTEVKPQHF
>TRBV11-2|TRBJ2-2
CASTTGFNTGELFF
>TRBV29-1|TRBJ2-7
CSVGSGTKAYEQYF
>TRBV13|TRBJ1-2
CASSRTGISLGYTF
>TRBV27|TRBJ2-7
CASSLRGAYEQYF
>TRBV7-9|TRBJ2-5
CASEGGENQETQYF
>TRBV30|TRBJ2-1
CAWSVDNYNEQFF
>TRBV3-1|TRBJ2-7
CASSFGTATYEQYF
>TRBV7-8|TRBJ2-7
CASSLIAGTTTDEQYF
>TRBV15|TRBJ1-4
CATSRVSDPRWEKLFF
>TRBV15|TRBJ2-3
CATSRDRGAGGTDTQYF
>TRBV6-1|TRBJ2-6
CASCSLYYSGANVLTF
>TRBV12-3/TRBV12-4|TRBJ2-2
CASRPLTNTGELFF